Sequencing of this T cell receptor (beta chain) was carried out in a study of blood T cell repertoires in COVID-19. The overall study: PBMCs, B-cell-depleted T cells, or T cells were the source of the cDNA or gDNA that made up the material.

The method was immunoSEQ multiplex PCR; TCRdb's version includes in-frame clones alone and lacks a portion of them. Of 200,000 to 300,000 clones in the sample, about 87% were seen once. Trimming stripped 6 bases from V and 5 bases from J, with 17 bases between. Germline V gives CDR1 KGHDR, CDR2 SFDVKD. The CDR3 covers 15 residues. This chain uses TRBV24-1 with TRBJ2-3; D is perhaps TRBD2 (7 bases). The TCR comes from a woman aged 40 to 55 with acute COVID-19. The specimen was PBMCs or T cells enriched from blood (not recorded which). This CDR3 is CATSSGAGAVDTQYF. Written as DNA, the CDR3 is TGTGCCACCAGTTCAGGGGCGGGGGCCGTAGATACGCAGTATTTT.